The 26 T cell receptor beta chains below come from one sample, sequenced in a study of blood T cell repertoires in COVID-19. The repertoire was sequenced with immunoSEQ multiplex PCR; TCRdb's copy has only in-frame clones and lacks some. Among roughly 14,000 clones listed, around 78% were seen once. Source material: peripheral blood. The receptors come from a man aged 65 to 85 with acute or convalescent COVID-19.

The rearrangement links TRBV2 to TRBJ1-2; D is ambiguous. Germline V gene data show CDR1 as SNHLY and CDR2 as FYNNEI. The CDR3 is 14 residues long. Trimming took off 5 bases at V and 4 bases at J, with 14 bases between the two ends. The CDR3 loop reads CASSTPSSPYGYTF. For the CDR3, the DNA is TGTGCCAGCAGTACTCCGTCCTCCCCCTATGGCTACACCTTC.

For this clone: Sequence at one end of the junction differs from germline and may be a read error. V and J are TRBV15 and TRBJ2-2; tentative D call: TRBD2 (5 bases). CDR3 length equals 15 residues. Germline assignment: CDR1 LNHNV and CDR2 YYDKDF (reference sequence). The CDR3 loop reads CATSGERLYTGELFF. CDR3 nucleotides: TGTGCCACCAGCGGAGAACGACTATACACCGGGGAGCTGTTTTTT.

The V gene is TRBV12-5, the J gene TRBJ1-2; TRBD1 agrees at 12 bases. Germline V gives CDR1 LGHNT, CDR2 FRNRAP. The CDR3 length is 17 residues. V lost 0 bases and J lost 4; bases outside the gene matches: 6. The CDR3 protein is CASGLVKGQGAAYGYTF. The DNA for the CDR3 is TGTGCTAGTGGTTTGGTAAAGGGACAGGGGGCTGCCTATGGCTACACCTTC.

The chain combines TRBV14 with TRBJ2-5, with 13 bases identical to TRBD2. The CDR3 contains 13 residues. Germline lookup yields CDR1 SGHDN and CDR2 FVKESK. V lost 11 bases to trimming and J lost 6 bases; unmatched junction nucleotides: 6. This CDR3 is CASGLAGAKTQYF. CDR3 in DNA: TGTGCCTCAGGACTAGCGGGGGCGAAGACCCAGTACTTC. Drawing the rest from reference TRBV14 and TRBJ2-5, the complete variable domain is EAGVTQFPSHSVIEKGQTVTLRCDPISGHDNLYWYRRVMGKEIKFLLHFVKESKQDESGMPNNRFLAERTGGTYSTLKVQPAELEDSGVYFCASGLAGAKTQYFGPGTRLLVL.

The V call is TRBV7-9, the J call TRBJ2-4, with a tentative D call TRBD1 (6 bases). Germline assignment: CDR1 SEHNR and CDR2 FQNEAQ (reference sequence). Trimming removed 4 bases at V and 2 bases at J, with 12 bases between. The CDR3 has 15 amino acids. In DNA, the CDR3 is TGTGCCAGCAGCTCCCTACAGGGAACCAAAAACATTCAGTACTTC. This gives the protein CASSSLQGTKNIQYF.

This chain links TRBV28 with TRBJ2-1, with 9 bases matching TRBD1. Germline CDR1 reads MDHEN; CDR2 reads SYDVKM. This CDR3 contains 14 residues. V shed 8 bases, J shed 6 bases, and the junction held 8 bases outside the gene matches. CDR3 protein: CASGEGQGANEQFF. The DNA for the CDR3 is TGTGCCAGCGGGGAGGGACAGGGTGCCAATGAGCAGTTCTTC.

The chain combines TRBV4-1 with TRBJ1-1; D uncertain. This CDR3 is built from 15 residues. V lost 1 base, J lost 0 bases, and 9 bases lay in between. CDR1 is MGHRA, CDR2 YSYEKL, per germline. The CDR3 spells CASSQVQVLNTEAFF. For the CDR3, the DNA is TGCGCCAGCAGCCAAGTACAAGTACTGAACACTGAAGCTTTCTTT.

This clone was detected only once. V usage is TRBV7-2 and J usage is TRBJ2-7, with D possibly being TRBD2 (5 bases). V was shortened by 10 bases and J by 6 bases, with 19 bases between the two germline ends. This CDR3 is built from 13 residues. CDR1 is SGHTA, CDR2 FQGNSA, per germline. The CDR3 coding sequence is TGTGCCACTACGAACTCCCTAGCTGGCGAGCAGTACTTC. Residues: CATTNSLAGEQYF.

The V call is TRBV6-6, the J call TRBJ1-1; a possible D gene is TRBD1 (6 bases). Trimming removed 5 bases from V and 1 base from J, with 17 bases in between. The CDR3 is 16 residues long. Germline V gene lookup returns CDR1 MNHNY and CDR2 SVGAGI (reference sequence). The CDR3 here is CASSPGGGTPNTEAFF. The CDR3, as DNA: TGTGCCAGCAGTCCTGGGGGGGGGACACCGAACACTGAAGCTTTCTTT.

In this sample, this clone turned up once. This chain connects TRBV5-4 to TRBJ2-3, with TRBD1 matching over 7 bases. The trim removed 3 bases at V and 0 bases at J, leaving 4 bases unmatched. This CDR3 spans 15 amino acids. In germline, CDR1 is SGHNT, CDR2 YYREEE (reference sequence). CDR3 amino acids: CASSYGTASTDTQYF. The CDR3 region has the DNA TGTGCCAGCAGCTATGGGACAGCTAGCACAGATACGCAGTATTTT.

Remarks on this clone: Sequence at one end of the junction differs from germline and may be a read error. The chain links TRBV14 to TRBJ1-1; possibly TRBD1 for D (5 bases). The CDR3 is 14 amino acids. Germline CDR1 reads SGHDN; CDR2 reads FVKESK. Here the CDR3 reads CARSPGRGGTEAFF. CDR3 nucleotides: TGTGCCCGCAGCCCGGGGCGGGGGGGGACTGAAGCTTTCTTT. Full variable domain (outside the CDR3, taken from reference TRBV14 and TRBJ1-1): EAGVTQFPSHSVIEKGQTVTLRCDPISGHDNLYWYRRVMGKEIKFLLHFVKESKQDESGMPNNRFLAERTGGTYSTLKVQPAELEDSGVYFCARSPGRGGTEAFFGQGTRLTVV.

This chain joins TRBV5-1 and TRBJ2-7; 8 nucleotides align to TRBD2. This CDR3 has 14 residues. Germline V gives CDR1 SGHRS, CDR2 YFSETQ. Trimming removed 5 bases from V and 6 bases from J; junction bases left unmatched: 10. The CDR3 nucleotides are TGCGCCAGCAGTGTCGGGCTAACTAGCGGCGAGCAGTACTTC. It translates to CASSVGLTSGEQYF.

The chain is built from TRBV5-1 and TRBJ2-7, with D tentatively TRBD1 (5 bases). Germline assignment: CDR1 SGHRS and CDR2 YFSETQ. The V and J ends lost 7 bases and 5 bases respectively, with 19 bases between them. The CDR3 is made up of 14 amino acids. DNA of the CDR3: TGCGCCAGCGGCCCCAAAAGCAGGGAAAACGAGCAGTACTTC. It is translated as CASGPKSRENEQYF.

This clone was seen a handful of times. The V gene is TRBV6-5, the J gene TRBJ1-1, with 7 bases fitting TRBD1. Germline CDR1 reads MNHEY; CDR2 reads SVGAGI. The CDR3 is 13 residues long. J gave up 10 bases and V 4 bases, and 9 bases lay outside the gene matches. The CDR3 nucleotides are TGTGCCAGCAGTTTTGACACAGGGGCGGCAGCTTTCTTT. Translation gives CASSFDTGAAAFF.

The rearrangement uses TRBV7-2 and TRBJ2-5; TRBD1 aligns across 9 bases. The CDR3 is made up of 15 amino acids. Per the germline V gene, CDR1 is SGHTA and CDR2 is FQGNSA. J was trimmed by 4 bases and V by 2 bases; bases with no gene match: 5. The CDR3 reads CASSLQGTGTETQYF. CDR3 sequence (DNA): TGTGCCAGCAGCTTACAGGGGACAGGGACAGAGACCCAGTACTTC.

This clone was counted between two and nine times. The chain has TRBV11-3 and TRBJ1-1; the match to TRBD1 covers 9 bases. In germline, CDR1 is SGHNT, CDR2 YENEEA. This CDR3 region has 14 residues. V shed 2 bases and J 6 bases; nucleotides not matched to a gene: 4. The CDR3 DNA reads TGTGCCAGCAGCTTACGGACAGGGGACTCTGAAGCTTTCTTT. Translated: CASSLRTGDSEAFF.

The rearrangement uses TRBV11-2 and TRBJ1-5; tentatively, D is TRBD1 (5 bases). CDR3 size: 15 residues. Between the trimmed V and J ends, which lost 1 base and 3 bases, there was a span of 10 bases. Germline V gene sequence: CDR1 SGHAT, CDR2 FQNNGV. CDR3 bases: TGTGCCAGCAGCTTAGGCGCACAGGTCAATCAGCCCCAGCATTTT. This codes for CASSLGAQVNQPQHF.

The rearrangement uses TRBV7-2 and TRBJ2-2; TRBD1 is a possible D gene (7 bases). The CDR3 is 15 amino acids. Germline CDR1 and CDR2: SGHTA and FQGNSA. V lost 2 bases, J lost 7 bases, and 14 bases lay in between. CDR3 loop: CASSLLGGGNGELFF. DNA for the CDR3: TGTGCCAGCAGCTTACTCGGAGGGGGCAACGGGGAGCTGTTTTTT.

Here the CDR3 DNA reads TGTGCCAGCAGCTCCGAGGCAGGGAATCTTCGGTCCTACGAGCAGTACTTC. Amino acids: CASSSEAGNLRSYEQYF. The V and J genes are TRBV7-9 and TRBJ2-7; the D gene is possibly TRBD1 (5 bases). V was clipped by 4 bases and J by 1 base, with 20 bases between them. The CDR3 runs 17 residues. CDR1 SEHNR and CDR2 FQNEAQ come from the germline V gene (reference sequence). Full variable domain (missing parts from reference TRBV7-9 and TRBJ2-7): DTGVSQNPRHKITKRGQNVTFRCDPISEHNRLYWYRQTLGQGPEFLTYFQNEAQLEKSRLLSDRFSAERPKGSFSTLEIQRTEQGDSAMYLCASSSEAGNLRSYEQYFGPGTRLTVT.

This chain's CDR3 is CASSQQPYDGYTF. CDR3 DNA: TGTGCCAGCAGCCAACAACCATATGATGGCTACACCTTC. This sequence joins TRBV7-2 and TRBJ1-2; D is uncertain. The V end was cut by 5 bases, the J end by 6 bases, with 13 bases between. Germline CDR1 and CDR2: SGHTA and FQGNSA. The CDR3 extends over 13 amino acids. Drawing the rest from reference TRBV7-2 and TRBJ1-2, the complete variable domain is GAGVSQSPSNKVTEKGKDVELRCDPISGHTALYWYRQSLGQGLEFLIYFQGNSAPDKSGLPSDRFSAERTGGSVSTLTIQRTQQEDSAVYLCASSQQPYDGYTFGSGTRLTVV.

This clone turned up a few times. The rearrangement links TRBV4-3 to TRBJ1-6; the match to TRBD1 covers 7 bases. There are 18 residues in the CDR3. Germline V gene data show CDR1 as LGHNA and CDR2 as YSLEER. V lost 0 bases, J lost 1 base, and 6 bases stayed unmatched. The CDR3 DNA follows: TGCGCCAGCAGCCAAGATAGGGCAGGGGGGTCCTATAATTCACCCCTCCACTTT. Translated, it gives CASSQDRAGGSYNSPLHF.

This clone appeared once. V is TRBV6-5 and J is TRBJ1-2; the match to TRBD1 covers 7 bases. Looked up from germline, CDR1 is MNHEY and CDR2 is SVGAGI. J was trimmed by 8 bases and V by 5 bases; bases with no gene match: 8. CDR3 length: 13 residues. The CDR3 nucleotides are TGTGCCAGCAGTCACGCAGGGGGGAGAGGCTACACCTTC. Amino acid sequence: CASSHAGGRGYTF.

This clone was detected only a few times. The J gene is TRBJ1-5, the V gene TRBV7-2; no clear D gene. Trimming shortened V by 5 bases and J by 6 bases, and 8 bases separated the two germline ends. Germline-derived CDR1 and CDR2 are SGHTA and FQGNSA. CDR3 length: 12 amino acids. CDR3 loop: CASSTPPQPQHF. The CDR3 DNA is TGTGCCAGCAGCACACCCCCTCAGCCCCAGCATTTT.

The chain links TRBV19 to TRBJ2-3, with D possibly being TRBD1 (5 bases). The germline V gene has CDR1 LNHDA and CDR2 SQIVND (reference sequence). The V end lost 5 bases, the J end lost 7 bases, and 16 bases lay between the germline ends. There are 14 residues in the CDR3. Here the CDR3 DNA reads TGTGCCAGTAGTCCTCGGACAAGTGGTAATACGCAGTATTTT. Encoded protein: CASSPRTSGNTQYF.

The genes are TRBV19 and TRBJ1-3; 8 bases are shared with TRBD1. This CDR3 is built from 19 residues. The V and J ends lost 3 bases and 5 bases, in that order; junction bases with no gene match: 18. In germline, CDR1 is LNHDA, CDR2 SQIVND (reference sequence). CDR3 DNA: TGTGCCAGTAGTATTGGCGGGACAGGAACAAGAAAGGAGAGAAACACCATATATTTT. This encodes CASSIGGTGTRKERNTIYF.

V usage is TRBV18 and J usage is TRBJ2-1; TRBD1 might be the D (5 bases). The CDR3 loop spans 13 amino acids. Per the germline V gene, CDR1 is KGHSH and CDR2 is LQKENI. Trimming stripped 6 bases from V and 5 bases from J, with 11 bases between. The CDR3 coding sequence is TGTGCCAGCTCTAGGGGCACCAACAATGAGCAGTTCTTC. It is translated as CASSRGTNNEQFF.